This T cell receptor beta chain was recorded in a study of shared clonotypes between healthy human individuals. The study's findings and limits: Richness estimates generally favored naive over memory subsets.

In the case of this clone: Its antigen is currently unknown.

V shed 6 bases and J shed 4 bases, with 12 bases lying between them. This CDR3 has 13 amino acids. From germline, CDR1 is ENHRY and CDR2 SYGVKD. Profiling relied on immunoSEQ multiplex PCR, and the TCRdb table lists in-frame clones only, not all of them. The sample has over a million clones, roughly 74% seen once. The rearrangement joins TRBV10-3 to TRBJ2-5; D is perhaps TRBD1 or TRBD2 (6 bases each). Material: memory CD4+ T cells from PBMCs. Subset indicated: CD45RA-negative fraction. This TCR was recovered from a man aged 18 to 30 in good health. Some clones in this sample may be carry-over from other donors' samples. CDR3 DNA: TGTGCCATCAGGGGGGCTAGCGTAGAGACCCAGTACTTC. The encoded protein is CAIRGASVETQYF.